A selection of T cell receptor beta chains follows, all from one sample in a study of regulatory T cells in long-lasting Graves disease. TCRdb redid the calling of the multiplex PCR reads with MiXCR, one entry per CDR3 protein. Of 530,000 or so distinct CDR3 sequences in the sample, 16% were seen once. The sample was also reused in another study, on T cells in Graves' hyperthyroidism and ophthalmopathy.

This material consisted of peripheral blood mononuclear cells (PBMCs), taken at new diagnosis, from a patient treated with antithyroid drugs. All receptors come from a man between 18 and 35 years old with Graves disease. Both conserved end residues are part of each CDR3. Fields, in order: D gene, clone size, J gene, V gene, CDR3 protein, CDR3 DNA. D genes are given only for firm matches. Rows may omit the clone size; those that give it use once, few, many or a size class.

>-|many|TRBJ1-1|TRBV20-1
CSAPSGGGRKDFF
TGCAGTGCTCCTTCCGGTGGGGGGAGAAAAGATTTCTTT
>TRBD2|many|TRBJ2-1|TRBV7-9
CASSWDLAGHNEQFF
TGTGCCAGCAGCTGGGACTTAGCGGGGCACAATGAGCAGTTCTTC
>TRBD1|-|TRBJ1-6|TRBV2
CASSESGTGVSPLHF
TGTGCCAGCAGTGAATCCGGGACAGGAGTTTCACCCCTCCACTTT
>-|many|TRBJ2-1|TRBV18
CASSPTSGGSYNEQFF
TGTGCCAGCTCACCGACGTCAGGGGGGTCCTACAATGAGCAGTTCTTC
>-|many|TRBJ1-1|TRBV28
CASTPRLTVNTEAFF
TGTGCCAGCACCCCCCGCCTAACAGTGAACACTGAAGCTTTCTTT
>TRBD1|many|TRBJ1-1|TRBV6-1
CASSARQGENTEAFF
TGTGCCAGCAGTGCGAGACAGGGGGAGAACACTGAAGCTTTCTTT
>-|many|TRBJ1-5|TRBV10-2
CATANQGLGQPQHF
TGCGCCACCGCTAACCAGGGACTAGGACAGCCCCAGCATTTT
>-|many|TRBJ1-1|TRBV5-1
CASSPSQGRGTEAFF
TGCGCCAGCAGCCCCTCACAGGGACGTGGCACTGAAGCTTTCTTT
>-|many|TRBJ1-1|TRBV20-1
CSARDPGWENTEAFF
TGCAGTGCTAGAGACCCAGGGTGGGAGAACACTGAAGCTTTCTTT
>-|-|TRBJ2-5|TRBV15
CATSRDFGQQETQYF
TGTGCCACCAGCAGAGATTTTGGACAGCAAGAGACCCAGTACTTC
>-|few|TRBJ2-7|TRBV9
CASSVGGLAYEQYF
TGTGCCAGCAGCGTAGGGGGACTTGCCTACGAGCAGTACTTC
>-|-|TRBJ2-3|TRBV24-1
CATSDPGLNAQDTQYF
TGTGCCACCAGTGACCCGGGACTGAATGCCCAAGATACGCAGTATTTT
>-|-|TRBJ2-1|TRBV6-1
CASSHQAYNEQFF
TGTGCCAGCAGTCACCAAGCATACAATGAGCAGTTCTTC
>TRBD1|-|TRBJ1-1|TRBV7-8
CASRPTGGPTEAFF
TGTGCCAGCAGACCAACAGGGGGCCCCACTGAAGCTTTCTTT